Below are 13 T cell receptor beta chains sequenced from a single sample in a study of lymphopenia after photon versus proton radiotherapy. TCRdb's copy holds only in-frame clones and misses some; the assay was immunoSEQ multiplex PCR. The sample includes nearly 25,000 clones, 70% to 85% seen only once; the top ten take around 20%. This material consisted of peripheral blood, taken from a patient treated with proton-based radiotherapy. The receptors originated from a woman in her 70s with pancreatic cancer.

J is TRBJ2-7 and V is TRBV28; 8 positions match TRBD2. Germline CDR1 reads MDHEN; CDR2 reads SYDVKM. CDR3 length: 15 amino acids. The V segment lost 5 bases and the J segment 6 bases; nucleotides outside the gene matches: 12. This chain's CDR3 is CASSRYSSGSTEQYF. CDR3 bases: TGTGCCAGCAGTAGATACTCTAGCGGGTCAACCGAGCAGTACTTC. Variable domain in full (rest from reference TRBV28 and TRBJ2-7): DVKVTQSSRYLVKRTGEKVFLECVQDMDHENMFWYRQDPGLGLRLIYFSYDVKMKEKGDIPEGYSVSREKKERFSLILESASTNQTSMYLCASSRYSSGSTEQYFGPGTRLTVT.

The chain joins TRBV19 to TRBJ1-2; D not certain. There are 18 residues in the CDR3. Germline V gene sequence: CDR1 LNHDA, CDR2 SQIVND (reference sequence). Trimming left V 1 base short and J 4 bases short, with 22 bases between. CDR3 residues: CASSIGFRFDGISYGYTF. The DNA for the CDR3 is TGTGCCAGTAGTATAGGTTTTAGGTTTGACGGGATATCCTATGGCTACACCTTC.

CDR3 sequence (DNA): TGTGCCAGCGCGGCTCAAGAGACCCAGTACTTC. Translation gives CASAAQETQYF. The V and J genes are TRBV28 and TRBJ2-5; D not resolved. V shed 8 bases and J shed 2 bases, with 6 bases lying between them. CDR3 size: 11 residues. Per the germline V gene, CDR1 is MDHEN and CDR2 is SYDVKM.

The V gene is TRBV7-9, the J gene TRBJ1-5; D perhaps matches TRBD1 (5 bases). Trimming left V 1 base short and J 2 bases short, with 15 bases between. From germline, CDR1 is SEHNR and CDR2 FQNEAQ (reference sequence). The CDR3 spans 17 residues. This CDR3 reads CASSLGRVGRGNQPQHF. CDR3 coding DNA: TGTGCCAGCAGCTTAGGCAGGGTGGGAAGAGGCAATCAGCCCCAGCATTTT.

This clone appeared a single time. V usage is TRBV28 and J usage is TRBJ2-2; 10 positions agree with TRBD2. The CDR3 loop spans 15 amino acids. The germline CDR1 and CDR2 sequences are MDHEN and SYDVKM. The trim removed 10 bases at V and 5 bases at J, leaving 10 bases unmatched. The CDR3 DNA follows: TGTGCCACCAATCCCCTAGCGGGAGTTACCGGGGAGCTGTTTTTT. This gives the protein CATNPLAGVTGELFF.

The V and J genes are TRBV5-6 and TRBJ2-2, with TRBD1 identical over 11 bases. This CDR3 is built from 17 residues. CDR1 and CDR2 from the germline V gene are SGHDT and YYEEEE. J was trimmed by 7 bases and V by 2 bases; bases with no gene match: 10. This CDR3 reads CASSFNRDRGYIGELFF. The CDR3 DNA sequence: TGTGCCAGCAGCTTTAACCGGGACAGGGGGTATATCGGGGAGCTGTTTTTT.

This chain uses TRBV5-1 with TRBJ2-2; 7 bases are a match to TRBD1. CDR1 is SGHRS and CDR2 is YFSETQ in the germline V gene. V lost 2 bases and J lost 6; bases outside the gene matches: 13. The CDR3 spans 17 residues. The CDR3 loop is CASSLYDRVLFAGELFF. CDR3 DNA: TGCGCCAGCAGCTTATATGACAGGGTTCTTTTCGCCGGGGAGCTGTTTTTT.

This chain links TRBV5-1 with TRBJ1-1, with 8 bases fitting TRBD1. Losses at the gene ends were 4 bases for V and 1 base for J; bases not matched to a gene: 3. CDR1 and CDR2 from the germline V gene are SGHRS and YFSETQ. The CDR3 runs to 14 residues. The CDR3 coding sequence is TGCGCCAGCAGCGGCGGGACAGGGAACACTGAAGCTTTCTTT. Its translation: CASSGGTGNTEAFF.

The rearrangement links TRBV5-4 to TRBJ2-2; a weak D match, TRBD1 (6 bases). The germline V gene has CDR1 SGHNT and CDR2 YYREEE (reference sequence). V dropped 2 bases and J dropped 6 bases, with 8 bases sitting between them. The CDR3 is made up of 13 amino acids. The CDR3 coding sequence is TGTGCCAGCAGCTTACAGGGCCCCGGGGAGCTGTTTTTT. It specifies CASSLQGPGELFF.

This chain joins TRBV28 and TRBJ1-2; 8 bases are a match to TRBD1. Germline V gives CDR1 MDHEN, CDR2 SYDVKM. CDR3 length equals 13 residues. The V and J ends lost 4 bases and 5 bases, in that order; junction bases with no gene match: 3. The CDR3 nucleotides are TGTGCCAGCAGTTCGACAGGGGTTTATGGCTACACCTTC. It encodes CASSSTGVYGYTF.

The chain is built from TRBV6-1 and TRBJ1-2; D is unresolved. The CDR3 is made up of 14 amino acids. V was trimmed by 4 bases and J by 6 bases, leaving 15 bases between them. From germline, CDR1 is MNHNS and CDR2 SASEGT. The CDR3 coding sequence is TGTGCCAGCAGTGGTGCCTGGGCCACCGATGGCTACACCTTC. Translation gives CASSGAWATDGYTF.

The CDR3 loop is CASSPGLAGDNEQFF. The DNA of the CDR3 is TGCGCCAGCAGCCCAGGACTAGCGGGAGACAATGAGCAGTTCTTC. This chain links TRBV5-1 with TRBJ2-1, with TRBD2 matching over 13 bases. Germline values: CDR1 SGHRS, CDR2 YFSETQ. The CDR3 totals 15 residues. V shed 4 bases, J shed 5 bases, and the junction held 3 bases outside the gene matches.

The V and J genes are TRBV11-2 and TRBJ1-1, with no clear D. The CDR3 has 16 residues. The germline gives CDR1 SGHAT, CDR2 FQNNGV. The V gene lost 0 bases and the J gene lost 3 bases, with 14 bases spanning the gap. CDR3 protein: CASSLDLPRLDTEAFF. The CDR3 DNA is TGTGCCAGCAGCTTAGATCTTCCTCGTTTGGACACTGAAGCTTTCTTT.